These 7 T cell receptor beta chains came from one sample sequenced in a study of T-cell memory formation after mild COVID-19. TCRdb re-called the 5' RACE reads with MiXCR, one entry per CDR3 protein. The sample carries about 500,000 distinct CDR3 sequences, just over 20% recorded once. The material sequenced was PBMCs or a T cell subset sorted from them (not recorded which). Receptor source: an adult woman who had mild COVID-19 (a few samples of this study predate the infection). Cell type and time point are not known.

With respect to this clonotype: This may be a read error, as it is one base from a much larger clone. The rearrangement uses TRBV12-3 or TRBV12-4 and TRBJ2-7; D is uncertain. Trimming removed 5 bases from V and 1 base from J, with 18 bases in between. This CDR3 is 16 amino acids long. CDR3: CASSIGRGSWSYEQYF. The DNA for the CDR3 is TGTGCCAGCAGTATAGGTCGTGGGTCTTGGTCCTACGAGCAGTACTTC.

The chain recombines TRBV24-1 with TRBJ2-1, with 13 bases lining up with TRBD2. CDR1 and CDR2 (germline): KGHDR, SFDVKD. V was pared by 5 bases and J by 5 bases, with 5 bases of the junction left unmatched. This CDR3 region has 16 residues. The CDR3 is CATSARLAGGHNEQFF. Written as DNA, the CDR3 is TGTGCCACCAGTGCCAGACTAGCGGGAGGACACAATGAGCAGTTCTTC.

This chain links TRBV5-1 with TRBJ2-5; D is unresolved. The CDR3 contains 15 residues. Trimming stripped 0 bases from V and 10 bases from J, with 19 bases between. Germline loops: CDR1 SGHRS, CDR2 YFSETQ. The CDR3 protein is CASSLGSAAPLYQYF. The CDR3 nucleotides are TGCGCCAGCAGCTTGGGATCGGCGGCGCCTTTGTACCAGTACTTC. Together with reference TRBV5-1 and TRBJ2-5, the CDR3 gives the full variable domain: KAGVTQTPRYLIKTRGQQVTLSCSPISGHRSVSWYQQTPGQGLQFLFEYFSETQRNKGNFPGRFSGRQFSNSRSEMNVSTLELGDSALYLCASSLGSAAPLYQYFGPGTRLLVL.

This clonotype was seen only a few times. This chain uses TRBV5-5 with TRBJ2-1, with a weak D call TRBD1 (5 bases). The V and J ends lost 4 bases and 2 bases respectively, with 13 bases between them. The CDR3 extends over 15 amino acids. Germline CDR1 and CDR2: SGHKS and YYEKEE (reference sequence). The CDR3 reads CASSHRARAYNEQFF. In DNA form, the CDR3 reads TGTGCCAGCAGCCACCGGGCCAGGGCCTACAATGAGCAGTTCTTC. The full variable domain, rest sourced from reference TRBV5-5 and TRBJ2-1, is DAGVTQSPTHLIKTRGQQVTLRCSPISGHKSVSWYQQVLGQGPQFIFQYYEKEERGRGNFPDRFSARQFPNYSSELNVNALLLGDSALYLCASSHRARAYNEQFFGPGTRLTVL.

This clonotype was detected ten times or more. This chain joins TRBV5-1 and TRBJ1-6; tentative D call: TRBD1 (5 bases). Germline values: CDR1 SGHRS, CDR2 YFSETQ. V was trimmed by 0 bases and J by 10 bases, leaving 8 bases between them. There are 13 residues in the CDR3. The CDR3 loop reads CASSLGGDSPLHF. CDR3 coding DNA: TGCGCCAGCAGCTTGGGAGGGGACTCACCCCTCCACTTT.

This sequence joins TRBV29-1 and TRBJ2-7, with 8 bases that match TRBD1. Trimming cost V 1 base and J 0 bases; bases outside gene matches: 5. Germline CDR1 reads SQVTM; CDR2 reads ANQGSEA. CDR3 length equals 15 residues. This chain's CDR3 is CSVEVSGQVSYEQYF. The CDR3 coding sequence is TGCAGCGTTGAAGTGTCGGGACAGGTCTCCTACGAGCAGTACTTC.

The chain combines TRBV7-2 with TRBJ2-1; D is ambiguous. The CDR3 contains 13 residues. Germline V lookup: CDR1 SGHTA, CDR2 FQGNSA. V was cut by 8 bases and J by 7 bases, with 15 bases left in between. CDR3 coding DNA: TGTGCCAGCGCGGCCGGACGGGCGAATGAGCAGTTCTTC. As protein: CASAAGRANEQFF.